Listed below are T cell receptor beta chains from one sample, sequenced in a study of blood T cell repertoires in COVID-19. Profiling relied on immunoSEQ multiplex PCR, and the TCRdb table lists in-frame clones only, not all of them. The table lists some 12,000 clones, about 93% of them singletons. The sequencing sample was made of peripheral blood. These receptor sequences come from a woman in her sixties or seventies with active COVID-19. Both conserved end residues are part of each CDR3. Fields, in order: CDR3 length, V gene, J gene, clone size, D gene, CDR3 protein, CDR3 DNA. The D gene is left open where the match is weak. Clone sizes are given selectively: once, few, many, or a class where the clone is expanded.

cdr3_length: 15; v_call: TRBV11-2; j_call: TRBJ2-1; clone_size: -; d_call: -; cdr3_aa: CASSKGAGPYNEQFF; cdr3_nt: TGTGCCAGCAGCAAAGGGGCAGGGCCCTACAATGAGCAGTTCTTC
cdr3_length: 18; v_call: TRBV5-4; j_call: TRBJ2-5; clone_size: -; d_call: TRBD1; cdr3_aa: CASRTGGEGVRTKETQYF; cdr3_nt: TGTGCCAGCAGGACAGGGGGCGAGGGAGTTCGAACAAAAGAGACCCAGTACTTC
cdr3_length: 15; v_call: TRBV29-1; j_call: TRBJ1-2; clone_size: -; d_call: TRBD1; cdr3_aa: CSVASTTGGNYGYTF; cdr3_nt: TGCAGCGTTGCCAGTACGACAGGGGGGAACTATGGCTACACCTTC
cdr3_length: 13; v_call: TRBV9; j_call: TRBJ2-7; clone_size: -; d_call: TRBD1; cdr3_aa: CASSAVTGVEQYF; cdr3_nt: TGTGCCAGCAGCGCGGTGACAGGGGTCGAGCAGTACTTC
cdr3_length: 17; v_call: TRBV7-2; j_call: TRBJ2-7; clone_size: -; d_call: TRBD2; cdr3_aa: CASSSGTSGRNFLEQYF; cdr3_nt: TGTGCCAGCAGCTCCGGGACTAGCGGGAGAAACTTCCTCGAGCAGTACTTC
cdr3_length: 16; v_call: TRBV7-2; j_call: TRBJ1-6; clone_size: -; d_call: -; cdr3_aa: CASSSVAGQLNSPLHF; cdr3_nt: TGTGCCAGCAGCTCGGTAGCTGGACAGTTAAATTCACCCCTCCACTTT
cdr3_length: 16; v_call: TRBV4-1; j_call: TRBJ2-1; clone_size: -; d_call: -; cdr3_aa: CASTVLGGGSYNEQFF; cdr3_nt: TGCGCCAGCACAGTCCTCGGGGGTGGGTCCTACAATGAGCAGTTCTTC
cdr3_length: 14; v_call: TRBV19; j_call: TRBJ1-5; clone_size: -; d_call: -; cdr3_aa: CASSIAGGNQPQHF; cdr3_nt: TGTGCCAGTAGTATAGCGGGGGGCAATCAGCCCCAGCATTTT
cdr3_length: 14; v_call: TRBV11-2; j_call: TRBJ2-3; clone_size: -; d_call: TRBD2; cdr3_aa: CASSSRLAPDTQYF; cdr3_nt: TGTGCCAGCAGCTCCCGACTAGCCCCAGATACGCAGTATTTT
cdr3_length: 17; v_call: TRBV3-1/TRBV3-2; j_call: TRBJ2-3; clone_size: -; d_call: TRBD2; cdr3_aa: CASSQDFGLAGADTQYF; cdr3_nt: TGTGCCAGCAGCCAAGATTTTGGACTAGCGGGAGCAGATACGCAGTATTTT
cdr3_length: 15; v_call: TRBV4-3; j_call: TRBJ2-1; clone_size: -; d_call: TRBD1; cdr3_aa: CASSQGTGAYNEQFF; cdr3_nt: TGCGCCAGCAGCCAGGGGACAGGGGCTTACAATGAGCAGTTCTTC
cdr3_length: 11; v_call: TRBV29-1; j_call: TRBJ2-5; clone_size: -; d_call: -; cdr3_aa: CSVEGGETQYF; cdr3_nt: TGCAGCGTTGAGGGGGGAGAGACCCAGTACTTC
cdr3_length: 14; v_call: TRBV11-2; j_call: TRBJ2-5; clone_size: -; d_call: TRBD2; cdr3_aa: CASSPPGGRRTQYF; cdr3_nt: TGTGCCAGCAGCCCTCCGGGAGGGCGGCGGACCCAGTACTTC
cdr3_length: 17; v_call: TRBV9; j_call: TRBJ2-1; clone_size: -; d_call: TRBD2; cdr3_aa: CASSVEVWGREGNEQFF; cdr3_nt: TGTGCCAGCAGCGTAGAAGTATGGGGCAGGGAGGGCAATGAGCAGTTCTTC
cdr3_length: 12; v_call: TRBV6-6; j_call: TRBJ1-2; clone_size: -; d_call: -; cdr3_aa: CASRSGYYGYTF; cdr3_nt: TGTGCCAGCAGGTCAGGGTACTATGGCTACACCTTC
cdr3_length: 16; v_call: TRBV27; j_call: TRBJ2-1; clone_size: few; d_call: TRBD2; cdr3_aa: CASRTGLAATYNEQFF; cdr3_nt: TGTGCCAGCAGGACTGGACTAGCGGCTACCTACAATGAGCAGTTCTTC
cdr3_length: 13; v_call: TRBV7-2; j_call: TRBJ1-2; clone_size: -; d_call: -; cdr3_aa: CASSSAGALGYTF; cdr3_nt: TGTGCCAGCAGTTCTGCGGGGGCGCTTGGCTACACCTTC
cdr3_length: 13; v_call: TRBV9; j_call: TRBJ2-5; clone_size: -; d_call: -; cdr3_aa: CASSAGNTETQYF; cdr3_nt: TGTGCCAGCAGCGCGGGGAATACCGAGACCCAGTACTTC
cdr3_length: 14; v_call: TRBV24-1; j_call: TRBJ1-5; clone_size: -; d_call: -; cdr3_aa: CATSDTGSNQPQHF; cdr3_nt: TGTGCCACCAGTGATACAGGGAGCAATCAGCCCCAGCATTTT
cdr3_length: 15; v_call: TRBV2; j_call: TRBJ2-1; clone_size: -; d_call: -; cdr3_aa: CASSGTSSSYNEQFF; cdr3_nt: TGTGCCAGCAGTGGGACTTCGAGCTCCTACAATGAGCAGTTCTTC
cdr3_length: 12; v_call: TRBV24-1; j_call: TRBJ1-1; clone_size: -; d_call: -; cdr3_aa: CATSDGNTEAFF; cdr3_nt: TGTGCCACCAGTGACGGTAACACTGAAGCTTTCTTT
cdr3_length: 16; v_call: TRBV4-1; j_call: TRBJ1-5; clone_size: -; d_call: TRBD1; cdr3_aa: CASSQGLTGVRQPQHF; cdr3_nt: TGCGCCAGCAGCCAGGGACTTACAGGGGTGAGACAGCCCCAGCATTTT
cdr3_length: 14; v_call: TRBV5-5; j_call: TRBJ1-2; clone_size: -; d_call: TRBD1; cdr3_aa: CASSPDRGNYGYTF; cdr3_nt: TGTGCCAGCAGCCCCGACAGGGGAAACTATGGCTACACCTTC
cdr3_length: 17; v_call: TRBV4-3; j_call: TRBJ2-1; clone_size: -; d_call: TRBD2; cdr3_aa: CASSQKAGGRSYNEQFF; cdr3_nt: TGCGCCAGCAGCCAAAAAGCGGGAGGGCGTTCCTACAATGAGCAGTTCTTC
cdr3_length: 17; v_call: TRBV5-1; j_call: TRBJ2-4; clone_size: -; d_call: -; cdr3_aa: CASSEDSAVWPKNIQYF; cdr3_nt: TGCGCCAGCAGCGAGGACTCTGCTGTTTGGCCCAAAAACATTCAGTACTTC
cdr3_length: 14; v_call: TRBV3-1/TRBV3-2; j_call: TRBJ2-7; clone_size: -; d_call: -; cdr3_aa: CASSRPGGTYEQYF; cdr3_nt: TGTGCCAGCAGTCGGCCGGGGGGCACCTACGAGCAGTACTTC
cdr3_length: 14; v_call: TRBV6-2/TRBV6-3; j_call: TRBJ1-5; clone_size: -; d_call: -; cdr3_aa: CASSDLYSNQPQHF; cdr3_nt: TGTGCCAGCAGTGATCTCTATAGCAATCAGCCCCAGCATTTT
cdr3_length: 15; v_call: TRBV6-6; j_call: TRBJ2-1; clone_size: -; d_call: TRBD2; cdr3_aa: CASSYYSSGRNEQFF; cdr3_nt: TGTGCCAGCAGTTACTATTCTAGCGGGAGGAATGAGCAGTTCTTC
cdr3_length: 15; v_call: TRBV7-9; j_call: TRBJ1-3; clone_size: -; d_call: TRBD1; cdr3_aa: CASSSRDRAGNTIYF; cdr3_nt: TGTGCCAGCAGCTCCCGCGACAGGGCCGGAAACACCATATATTTT
cdr3_length: 13; v_call: TRBV10-3; j_call: TRBJ2-1; clone_size: -; d_call: TRBD1; cdr3_aa: CANTGGSYNEQFF; cdr3_nt: TGTGCCAACACAGGGGGCTCCTACAATGAGCAGTTCTTC
cdr3_length: 14; v_call: TRBV30; j_call: TRBJ1-3; clone_size: -; d_call: -; cdr3_aa: CAWTGPNSGNTIYF; cdr3_nt: TGTGCCTGGACAGGTCCCAACTCTGGAAACACCATATATTTT
cdr3_length: 13; v_call: TRBV7-9; j_call: TRBJ2-3; clone_size: -; d_call: -; cdr3_aa: CASSLLSADTQYF; cdr3_nt: TGTGCCAGCAGCCTTCTCTCGGCAGATACGCAGTATTTT
cdr3_length: 14; v_call: TRBV29-1; j_call: TRBJ2-5; clone_size: once; d_call: TRBD2; cdr3_aa: CSVVAGGYQETQYF; cdr3_nt: TGCAGCGTCGTAGCGGGAGGGTACCAAGAGACCCAGTACTTC
cdr3_length: 13; v_call: TRBV4-3; j_call: TRBJ2-7; clone_size: once; d_call: -; cdr3_aa: CASSQELVGEQYF; cdr3_nt: TGCGCCAGCAGCCAAGAGCTAGTAGGTGAGCAGTACTTC
cdr3_length: 13; v_call: TRBV28; j_call: TRBJ1-2; clone_size: once; d_call: TRBD1; cdr3_aa: CASRTGGITGYTF; cdr3_nt: TGTGCCAGCCGTACAGGGGGCATTACGGGCTACACCTTC
cdr3_length: 14; v_call: TRBV3-1/TRBV3-2; j_call: TRBJ2-7; clone_size: once; d_call: -; cdr3_aa: CASSQVVTAGEQYF; cdr3_nt: TGTGCCAGCAGCCAAGTTGTCACCGCGGGGGAGCAGTACTTC
cdr3_length: 15; v_call: TRBV24-1; j_call: TRBJ1-3; clone_size: -; d_call: -; cdr3_aa: CATSDPQEGRNTIYF; cdr3_nt: TGTGCCACCAGTGATCCGCAGGAGGGTAGAAACACCATATATTTT
cdr3_length: 16; v_call: TRBV20-1; j_call: TRBJ1-3; clone_size: -; d_call: -; cdr3_aa: CSASSSRAGTGNTIYF; cdr3_nt: TGCAGTGCTAGTTCTTCCAGGGCTGGTACTGGAAACACCATATATTTT
cdr3_length: 16; v_call: TRBV5-4; j_call: TRBJ2-3; clone_size: once; d_call: TRBD2; cdr3_aa: CASSIRGRASSDTQYF; cdr3_nt: TGTGCCAGCAGCATCCGCGGGAGGGCCTCTTCAGATACGCAGTATTTT
cdr3_length: 16; v_call: TRBV5-1; j_call: TRBJ2-3; clone_size: -; d_call: TRBD2; cdr3_aa: CASSLGTSGMADTQYF; cdr3_nt: TGCGCCAGCAGCTTGGGGACTAGCGGGATGGCAGATACGCAGTATTTT
cdr3_length: 15; v_call: TRBV3-1/TRBV3-2; j_call: TRBJ2-7; clone_size: -; d_call: -; cdr3_aa: CASSQEKTPPYEQYF; cdr3_nt: TGTGCCAGCAGCCAAGAAAAGACTCCTCCCTACGAGCAGTACTTC
cdr3_length: 16; v_call: TRBV5-4; j_call: TRBJ1-4; clone_size: -; d_call: -; cdr3_aa: CASSLGQTATNEKLFF; cdr3_nt: TGTGCCAGCAGCTTGGGACAGACCGCAACTAATGAAAAACTGTTTTTT
cdr3_length: 13; v_call: TRBV19; j_call: TRBJ2-7; clone_size: -; d_call: TRBD2; cdr3_aa: CATSPVAGDEQYF; cdr3_nt: TGTGCCACCTCCCCGGTAGCGGGAGACGAGCAGTACTTC
cdr3_length: 15; v_call: TRBV10-1; j_call: TRBJ2-3; clone_size: -; d_call: TRBD2; cdr3_aa: CASRLAGLSTDTQYF; cdr3_nt: TGCGCCAGCAGACTAGCGGGGCTTAGCACAGATACGCAGTATTTT
cdr3_length: 13; v_call: TRBV6-5; j_call: TRBJ2-7; clone_size: once; d_call: TRBD1; cdr3_aa: CASTGQGGYEQYF; cdr3_nt: TGTGCCAGCACGGGACAGGGCGGTTACGAGCAGTACTTC
cdr3_length: 22; v_call: TRBV6-8; j_call: TRBJ2-3; clone_size: -; d_call: -; cdr3_aa: CAIRRAQFSSGSGTRVEIRSIF; cdr3_nt: -
cdr3_length: 15; v_call: TRBV11-2; j_call: TRBJ1-3; clone_size: -; d_call: TRBD1; cdr3_aa: CASSPDRGTGNTIYF; cdr3_nt: TGTGCCAGCAGCCCGGACAGGGGGACTGGAAACACCATATATTTT
cdr3_length: 18; v_call: TRBV7-8; j_call: TRBJ2-3; clone_size: -; d_call: TRBD2; cdr3_aa: CASSYGTSGDTSTDTQYF; cdr3_nt: TGTGCCAGCAGCTATGGGACTAGCGGGGATACTAGCACAGATACGCAGTATTTT
cdr3_length: 14; v_call: TRBV5-1; j_call: TRBJ2-2; clone_size: -; d_call: -; cdr3_aa: CASSTRANTGELFF; cdr3_nt: TGCGCCAGCAGCACCAGGGCGAACACCGGGGAGCTGTTTTTT
cdr3_length: 16; v_call: TRBV28; j_call: TRBJ2-2; clone_size: -; d_call: TRBD2; cdr3_aa: CASNHRRGRSTGELFF; cdr3_nt: TGTGCCAGCAACCACCGTCGCGGGAGATCCACCGGGGAGCTGTTTTTT
cdr3_length: 18; v_call: TRBV20-1; j_call: TRBJ2-7; clone_size: -; d_call: TRBD2; cdr3_aa: CSASTPPGRGSSSYEQYF; cdr3_nt: TGCAGTGCTAGTACCCCTCCGGGGCGGGGGTCGAGCTCCTACGAGCAGTACTTC
cdr3_length: 14; v_call: TRBV19; j_call: TRBJ1-5; clone_size: -; d_call: TRBD1; cdr3_aa: CASSIDRAHQPQHF; cdr3_nt: TGTGCCAGTAGTATCGACAGGGCCCATCAGCCCCAGCATTTT
cdr3_length: 14; v_call: TRBV25-1; j_call: TRBJ1-6; clone_size: few; d_call: -; cdr3_aa: CASSEQGEASPLHF; cdr3_nt: TGTGCCAGCAGTGAACAGGGTGAGGCTTCACCCCTCCACTTT